The 14 T cell receptor beta chains presented below share a single source sample, sequenced in a study of a mutant IDH1 vaccine in newly diagnosed glioma. Produced via immunoSEQ multiplex PCR; TCRdb's table is partial and in-frame only. Found here are around 60,000 clones, about 85% of them singletons; the top ten hold 3.5% to 4.5%. No antigens are known for them. Time point denoted: week 23, last vaccination. Vaccinated patients received 300 ug of mutant IDH1 20-mer peptide per dose, with topical imiquimod. The specimen comprised PBMCs, sampled from a glioma patient whose treatment included an IDH1 peptide vaccine. Receptor source: a man aged 25-45 years with glioma.

The chain uses TRBV7-9 and TRBJ2-3, with 7 bases identical to TRBD2. V shed 2 bases, J shed 2 bases, and the junction held 4 bases outside the gene matches. Germline V gene sequence: CDR1 SEHNR, CDR2 FQNEAQ (reference sequence). CDR3 length: 15 amino acids. The CDR3 DNA reads as TGTGCCAGCAGCTTAAGTCTAGCGGCCACAGATACGCAGTATTTT. It encodes CASSLSLAATDTQYF. The whole variable domain, remainder taken from reference TRBV7-9 and TRBJ2-3, is DTGVSQNPRHKITKRGQNVTFRCDPISEHNRLYWYRQTLGQGPEFLTYFQNEAQLEKSRLLSDRFSAERPKGSFSTLEIQRTEQGDSAMYLCASSLSLAATDTQYFGPGTRLTVL.

This chain connects TRBV28 to TRBJ2-7; 10 bases match TRBD2. Germline trimming cut 5 bases from V and 2 bases from J; bases unmatched to any gene: 6. Germline assignment: CDR1 MDHEN and CDR2 SYDVKM. This CDR3 has 15 residues. The CDR3 protein is CASSRIAGGTYEQYF. The CDR3 DNA sequence: TGTGCCAGCAGTCGGATAGCGGGGGGAACCTACGAGCAGTACTTC.

The chain employs TRBV6-5 and TRBJ1-2; D is unresolved. Trimming took off 2 bases at V and 5 bases at J, with 9 bases between the two ends. The CDR3 loop spans 13 amino acids. Germline V CDR1 and CDR2: MNHEY, SVGAGI. The CDR3: CASSYEGDYGYTF. In DNA form, the CDR3 reads TGTGCCAGCAGTTACGAGGGAGATTATGGCTACACCTTC.

Only a few counts were recorded for this clone. The sample holds other DNA sequences that translate to the same CDR3. The V and J genes are TRBV5-4 and TRBJ2-1; TRBD2 matches at 7 bases. The germline V gene encodes CDR1 SGHNT and CDR2 YYREEE (reference sequence). There are 13 residues in the CDR3. With V trimmed by 1 base and J by 7 bases, 2 bases remained unmatched. Here the CDR3 reads CASSLREGNEQFF. In DNA form, the CDR3 reads TGTGCCAGCAGCTTGAGGGAGGGGAATGAGCAGTTCTTC.

V is TRBV7-9 and J is TRBJ1-3; TRBD1 might be the D (6 bases). This CDR3 is built from 16 residues. Trimming stripped 1 base from V and 2 bases from J, with 12 bases between. Germline assignment: CDR1 SEHNR and CDR2 FQNEAQ (reference sequence). The CDR3 DNA reads as TGTGCCAGCAGCTTAGATGGCAGGGGAACTGGAAACACCATATATTTT. It translates to CASSLDGRGTGNTIYF.

This rearrangement joins TRBV7-6 to TRBJ1-6, with unresolved D. Germline values: CDR1 SGHVS, CDR2 FNYEAQ. Trimming cost V 0 bases and J 9 bases, with 9 bases left between them. The CDR3 has 14 amino acids. As DNA, the CDR3 is TGTGCCAGCAGCTTAGCGGAACGAGCTTCACCCCTCCACTTT. Protein sequence: CASSLAERASPLHF.

The CDR3 region has the DNA TGCGCCAGCAGCTTGATTTCAGGGATGTCTGGAAACACCATATATTTT. It yields the protein CASSLISGMSGNTIYF. The chain combines TRBV5-1 with TRBJ1-3, with a weak D call TRBD1 (5 bases). The CDR3 extends over 16 amino acids. The germline V gene has CDR1 SGHRS and CDR2 YFSETQ. The V end lost 1 base, the J end lost 1 base, and 12 bases lay between the germline ends. The full variable domain, its missing parts supplied by reference TRBV5-1 and TRBJ1-3, is KAGVTQTPRYLIKTRGQQVTLSCSPISGHRSVSWYQQTPGQGLQFLFEYFSETQRNKGNFPGRFSGRQFSNSRSEMNVSTLELGDSALYLCASSLISGMSGNTIYFGEGSWLTVV.

Here the CDR3 DNA reads TGTGCCAGCAGTTTATTCACCCCCCTGACAGGGGTTAATGAAAAACTGTTTTTT. Translation gives CASSLFTPLTGVNEKLFF. The V and J genes are TRBV27 and TRBJ1-4; 8 bases are a match to TRBD1. Trimming at V came to 1 base and at J to 4 bases, leaving 11 bases not matched to a gene. CDR1 MNHEY and CDR2 SMNVEV come from the germline V gene (reference sequence). CDR3 size: 18 residues.

This clone has just a few counts. J is TRBJ1-1 and V is TRBV2; no definite D call. Trimming stripped 5 bases from V and 10 bases from J, with 11 bases between. This CDR3 is built from 11 residues. Germline CDR1 reads SNHLY; CDR2 reads FYNNEI. The CDR3 is CASSLTLGAFF. The DNA of the CDR3 is TGTGCCAGCAGTCTCACCCTAGGAGCTTTCTTT. The full variable domain, in which reference TRBV2 and TRBJ1-1 provide the parts outside the CDR3, is EPEVTQTPSHQVTQMGQEVILRCVPISNHLYFYWYRQILGQKVEFLVSFYNNEISEKSEIFDDQFSVERPDGSNFTLKIRSTKLEDSAMYFCASSLTLGAFFGQGTRLTVV.

V usage is TRBV11-2 and J usage is TRBJ2-5; a weak D match, TRBD1 (6 bases). The CDR3 length is 15 residues. Trimming removed 1 base from V and 3 bases from J, with 12 bases in between. Germline-derived CDR1 and CDR2 are SGHAT and FQNNGV. CDR3 sequence (DNA): TGTGCCAGCAGCTTAGGGGCAGGGGTGGAAGAGACCCAGTACTTC. Protein: CASSLGAGVEETQYF.

V and J are TRBV5-1 and TRBJ1-6; no clear D gene. The CDR3 totals 13 residues. With 5 bases removed from V and 7 bases from J, the gap between germline ends came to 10 bases. Per the germline V gene, CDR1 is SGHRS and CDR2 is YFSETQ. The CDR3 nucleotides read TGCGCCAGCAGTTATGACCAAAATTCACCCCTCCACTTT. Protein sequence: CASSYDQNSPLHF. The full variable domain, completed using reference TRBV5-1 and TRBJ1-6, is KAGVTQTPRYLIKTRGQQVTLSCSPISGHRSVSWYQQTPGQGLQFLFEYFSETQRNKGNFPGRFSGRQFSNSRSEMNVSTLELGDSALYLCASSYDQNSPLHFGNGTRLTVT.

The CDR3 nucleotides are TGCGCCAGCAGCCCCGGGGTATATTCACCCCTCCACTTT. Its translation: CASSPGVYSPLHF. The gene calls are TRBV5-1 and TRBJ1-6, with D uncertain. With 4 bases removed from V and 8 bases from J, the gap between germline ends came to 10 bases. Per germline, CDR1 SGHRS and CDR2 YFSETQ. CDR3 size: 13 residues.

About this clone: One end of the junction fails to match germline, which may point to a read error. The V gene is TRBV7-9, the J gene TRBJ1-1; D perhaps matches TRBD1 (5 bases). The CDR3 spans 14 residues. The germline CDR1 and CDR2 sequences are SEHNR and FQNEAQ (reference sequence). The CDR3 coding sequence is TGTGCCAACAGCTTAGGGGCGGACGGCACTGAAGCTTTCTTT. Its translation: CANSLGADGTEAFF.

This clone was counted only a few times. The V call is TRBV2, the J call TRBJ2-2; no clear D. The V gene lost 5 bases and the J gene lost 1 base, with 5 bases spanning the gap. CDR1 and CDR2 (germline): SNHLY, FYNNEI. CDR3 length equals 13 residues. The CDR3 here is CASSYKNTGELFF. The CDR3 nucleotides read TGTGCCAGCAGTTACAAGAACACCGGGGAGCTGTTTTTT.